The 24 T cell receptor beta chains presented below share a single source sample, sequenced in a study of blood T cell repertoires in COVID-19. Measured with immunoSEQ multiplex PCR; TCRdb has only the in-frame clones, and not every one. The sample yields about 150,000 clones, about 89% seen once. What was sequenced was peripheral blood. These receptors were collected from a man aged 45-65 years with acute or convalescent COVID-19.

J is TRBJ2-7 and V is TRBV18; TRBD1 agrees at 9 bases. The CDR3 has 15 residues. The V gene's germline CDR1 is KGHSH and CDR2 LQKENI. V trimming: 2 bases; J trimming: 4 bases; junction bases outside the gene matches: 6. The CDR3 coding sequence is TGTGCCAGCTCACCATTCAACAGGGGGCTTTACGAGCAGTACTTC. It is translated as CASSPFNRGLYEQYF. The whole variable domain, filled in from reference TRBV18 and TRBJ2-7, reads NAGVMQNPRHLVRRRGQEARLRCSPMKGHSHVYWYRQLPEEGLKFMVYLQKENIIDESGMPKERFSAEFPKEGPSILRIQQVVRGDSAAYFCASSPFNRGLYEQYFGPGTRLTVT.

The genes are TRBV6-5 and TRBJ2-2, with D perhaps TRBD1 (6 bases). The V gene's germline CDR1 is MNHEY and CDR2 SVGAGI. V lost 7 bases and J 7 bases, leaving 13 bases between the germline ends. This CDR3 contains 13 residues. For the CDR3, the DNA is TGTGCCAGCAACGTACAGGGTTACGGGGAGCTGTTTTTT. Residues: CASNVQGYGELFF.

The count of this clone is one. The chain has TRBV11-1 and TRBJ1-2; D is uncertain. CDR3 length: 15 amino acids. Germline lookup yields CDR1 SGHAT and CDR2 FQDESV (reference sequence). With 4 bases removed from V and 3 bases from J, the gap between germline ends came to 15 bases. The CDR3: CASSSHLAPDYGYTF. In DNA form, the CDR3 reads TGTGCCAGCAGCTCTCACCTAGCGCCAGACTATGGCTACACCTTC.

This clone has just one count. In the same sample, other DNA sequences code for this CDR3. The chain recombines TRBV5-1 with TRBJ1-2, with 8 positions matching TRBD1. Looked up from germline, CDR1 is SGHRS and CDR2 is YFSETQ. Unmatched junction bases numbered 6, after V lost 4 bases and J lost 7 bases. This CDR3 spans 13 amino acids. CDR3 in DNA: TGCGCCAGCAGCCCCGGACAGGGCGTTGGCTACACCTTC. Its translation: CASSPGQGVGYTF.

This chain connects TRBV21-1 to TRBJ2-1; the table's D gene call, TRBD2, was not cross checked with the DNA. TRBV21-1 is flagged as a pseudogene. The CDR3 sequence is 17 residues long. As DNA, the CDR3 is TGTGCCAGCAGCAAGAGGAGCGGGAGCGACCCACAGAATGAGCAGTTCTTC. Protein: CASSKRSGSDPQNEQFF.

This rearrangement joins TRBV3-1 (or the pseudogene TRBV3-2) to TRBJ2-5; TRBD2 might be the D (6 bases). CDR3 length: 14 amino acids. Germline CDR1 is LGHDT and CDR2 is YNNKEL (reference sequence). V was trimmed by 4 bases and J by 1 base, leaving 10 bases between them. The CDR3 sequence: CASSPGDPQETQYF. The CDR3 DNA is TGTGCCAGCAGCCCGGGGGACCCCCAAGAGACCCAGTACTTC.

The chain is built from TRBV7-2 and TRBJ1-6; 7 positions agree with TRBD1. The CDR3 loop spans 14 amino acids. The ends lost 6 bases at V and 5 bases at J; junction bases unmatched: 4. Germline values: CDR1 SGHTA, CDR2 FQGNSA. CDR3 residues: CASRTGTDNSPLHF. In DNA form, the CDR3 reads TGTGCCAGCAGAACCGGGACAGATAATTCACCCCTCCACTTT.

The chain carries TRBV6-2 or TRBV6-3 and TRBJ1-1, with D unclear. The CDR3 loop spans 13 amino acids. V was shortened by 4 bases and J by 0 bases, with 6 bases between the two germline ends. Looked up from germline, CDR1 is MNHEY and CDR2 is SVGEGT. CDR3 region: CASSSVMNTEAFF. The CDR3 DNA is TGTGCCAGCAGTTCCGTAATGAACACTGAAGCTTTCTTT.

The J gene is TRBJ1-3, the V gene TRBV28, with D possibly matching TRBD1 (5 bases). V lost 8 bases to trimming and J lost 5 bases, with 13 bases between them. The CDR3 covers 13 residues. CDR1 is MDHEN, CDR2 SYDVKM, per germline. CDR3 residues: CASGRGMRNTIYF. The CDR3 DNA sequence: TGTGCCAGCGGGCGGGGGATGAGAAACACCATATATTTT.

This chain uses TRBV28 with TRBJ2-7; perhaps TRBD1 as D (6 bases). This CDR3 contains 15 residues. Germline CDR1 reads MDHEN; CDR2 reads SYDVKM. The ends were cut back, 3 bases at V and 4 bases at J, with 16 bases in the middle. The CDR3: CASSLGTSGPYEQYV. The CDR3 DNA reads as TGTGCCAGCAGTTTGGGGACATCGGGCCCTTACGAGCAGTACGTC.

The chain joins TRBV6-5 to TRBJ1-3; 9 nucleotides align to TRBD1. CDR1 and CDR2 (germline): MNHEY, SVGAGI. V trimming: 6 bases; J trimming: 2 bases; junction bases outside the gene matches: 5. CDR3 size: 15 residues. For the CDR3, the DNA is TGTGCCAGCAGACGGACAGGGGACGCTGGAAACACCATATATTTT. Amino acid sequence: CASRRTGDAGNTIYF.

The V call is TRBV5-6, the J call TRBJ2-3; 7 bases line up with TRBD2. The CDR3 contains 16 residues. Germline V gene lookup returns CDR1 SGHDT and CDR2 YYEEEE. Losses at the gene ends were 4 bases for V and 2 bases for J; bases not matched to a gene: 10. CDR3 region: CASSQAILAPTDTQYF. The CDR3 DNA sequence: TGTGCCAGCAGCCAGGCGATACTAGCGCCCACAGATACGCAGTATTTT. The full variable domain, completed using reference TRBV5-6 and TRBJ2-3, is DAGVTQSPTHLIKTRGQQVTLRCSPKSGHDTVSWYQQALGQGPQFIFQYYEEEERQRGNFPDRFSGHQFPNYSSELNVNALLLGDSALYLCASSQAILAPTDTQYFGPGTRLTVL.

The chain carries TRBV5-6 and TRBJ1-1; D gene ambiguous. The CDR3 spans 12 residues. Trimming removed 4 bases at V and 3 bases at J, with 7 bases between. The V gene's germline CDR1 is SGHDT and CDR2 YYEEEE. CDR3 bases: TGTGCCAGCAGCCTAACGGACACTGAAGCTTTCTTT. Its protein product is CASSLTDTEAFF.

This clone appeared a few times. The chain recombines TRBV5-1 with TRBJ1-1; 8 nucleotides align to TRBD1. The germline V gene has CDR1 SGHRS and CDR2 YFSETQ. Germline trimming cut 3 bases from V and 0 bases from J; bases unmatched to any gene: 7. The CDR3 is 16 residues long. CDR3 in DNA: TGCGCCAGCAGCTCCGGACAGGGAACCATGAACACTGAAGCTTTCTTT. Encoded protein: CASSSGQGTMNTEAFF.

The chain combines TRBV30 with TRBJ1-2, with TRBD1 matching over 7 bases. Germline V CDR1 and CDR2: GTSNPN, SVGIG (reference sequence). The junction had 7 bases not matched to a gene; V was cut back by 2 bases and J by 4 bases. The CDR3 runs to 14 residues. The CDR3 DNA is TGTGCCTGGAGTCACAGGGGTTTAGTCTATGGCTACACCTTC. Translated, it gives CAWSHRGLVYGYTF. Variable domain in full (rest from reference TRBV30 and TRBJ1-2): SQTIHQWPATLVQPVGSPLSLECTVEGTSNPNLYWYRQAAGRGLQLLFYSVGIGQISSEVPQNLSASRPQDRQFILSSKKLLLSDSGFYLCAWSHRGLVYGYTFGSGTRLTVV.

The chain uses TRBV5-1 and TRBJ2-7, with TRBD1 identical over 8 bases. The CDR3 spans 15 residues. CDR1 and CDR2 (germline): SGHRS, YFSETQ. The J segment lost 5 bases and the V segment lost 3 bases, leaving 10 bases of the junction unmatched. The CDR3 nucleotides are TGCGCCAGCAGCTCGACAGGGGTGCTGCTGAACGAGCAGTACTTC. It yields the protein CASSSTGVLLNEQYF.

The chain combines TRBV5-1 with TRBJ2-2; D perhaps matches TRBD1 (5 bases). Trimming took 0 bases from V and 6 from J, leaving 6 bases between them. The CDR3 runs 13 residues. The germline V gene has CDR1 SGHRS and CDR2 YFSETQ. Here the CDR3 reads CASSLAGPGELFF. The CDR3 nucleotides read TGCGCCAGCAGCTTGGCAGGGCCCGGGGAGCTGTTTTTT.

The CDR3 reads CASTPRGSGTEAFF. For the CDR3, the DNA is TGTGCCAGCACCCCGAGAGGGTCGGGCACTGAAGCTTTCTTT. The rearrangement links TRBV6-5 to TRBJ1-1, with unresolved D. Germline CDR1 reads MNHEY; CDR2 reads SVGAGI. This CDR3 is 14 amino acids long. V was trimmed by 7 bases and J by 4 bases, leaving 16 bases between them.

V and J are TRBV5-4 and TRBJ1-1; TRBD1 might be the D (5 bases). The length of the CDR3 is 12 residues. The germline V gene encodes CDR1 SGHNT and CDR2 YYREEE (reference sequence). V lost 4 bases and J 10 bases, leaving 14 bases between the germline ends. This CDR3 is CASSPLGGPAFF. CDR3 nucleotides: TGTGCCAGCAGCCCTTTGGGGGGTCCAGCTTTCTTT.

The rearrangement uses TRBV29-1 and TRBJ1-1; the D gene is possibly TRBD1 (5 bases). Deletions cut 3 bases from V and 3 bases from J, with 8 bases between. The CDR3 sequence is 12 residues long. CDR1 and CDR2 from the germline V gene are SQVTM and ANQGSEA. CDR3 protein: CSVDGGHTEAFF. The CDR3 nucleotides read TGCAGCGTTGACGGGGGACACACTGAAGCTTTCTTT.

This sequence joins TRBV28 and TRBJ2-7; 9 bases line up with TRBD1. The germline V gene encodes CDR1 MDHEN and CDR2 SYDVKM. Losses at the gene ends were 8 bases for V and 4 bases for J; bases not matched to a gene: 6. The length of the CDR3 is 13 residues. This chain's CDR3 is CASPRQGGYEQYF. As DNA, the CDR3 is TGTGCCAGCCCAAGACAGGGGGGATACGAGCAGTACTTC. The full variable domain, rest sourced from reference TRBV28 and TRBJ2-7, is DVKVTQSSRYLVKRTGEKVFLECVQDMDHENMFWYRQDPGLGLRLIYFSYDVKMKEKGDIPEGYSVSREKKERFSLILESASTNQTSMYLCASPRQGGYEQYFGPGTRLTVT.

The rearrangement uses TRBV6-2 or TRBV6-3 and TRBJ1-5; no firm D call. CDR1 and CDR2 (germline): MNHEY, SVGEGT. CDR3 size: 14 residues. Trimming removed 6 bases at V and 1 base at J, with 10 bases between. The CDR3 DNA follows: TGTGCCAGCAGCCCACAAAAGAGCAATCAGCCCCAGCATTTT. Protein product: CASSPQKSNQPQHF.

CDR3 sequence: CASSRGPGQEEKLFF. DNA for the CDR3: TGCGCCAGCAGCCGAGGGCCGGGACAGGAAGAAAAACTGTTTTTT. The rearrangement joins TRBV4-3 to TRBJ1-4; 8 bases map to TRBD1. The CDR3 covers 15 residues. Per the germline V gene, CDR1 is LGHNA and CDR2 is YSLEER. The junction had 9 bases not matched to a gene; V was cut back by 4 bases and J by 8 bases.

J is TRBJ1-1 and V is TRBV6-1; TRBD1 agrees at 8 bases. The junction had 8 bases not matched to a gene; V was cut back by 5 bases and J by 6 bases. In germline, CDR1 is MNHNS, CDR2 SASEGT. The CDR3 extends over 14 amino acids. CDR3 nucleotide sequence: TGTGCCAGCAGTAACATACAGGGGGGGGCTGAAGCTTTCTTT. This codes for CASSNIQGGAEAFF.